These 31 T cell receptor beta chains originate from one sample sequenced in a study of response to subunit inactivated influenza vaccine. In TCRdb, the RT-PCR reads were re-called with MiXCR into one record per CDR3 protein. The profile shows approximately 500,000 distinct CDR3 sequences, around 13% of them singletons. The sequences come from PBMCs from blood, collected around seven weeks after vaccination. These receptors were obtained from a man aged 50-60 years who received an inactivated influenza vaccine.

The genes are TRBV7-2 and TRBJ2-5; TRBD2 aligns across 14 bases. CDR3 length: 16 residues. Germline V gene lookup returns CDR1 SGHTA and CDR2 FQGNSA. The junction had 3 bases not matched to a gene; V was cut back by 4 bases and J by 2 bases. CDR3 sequence: CASSYGTSGGQETQYF. The CDR3 DNA is TGTGCCAGCAGCTACGGGACTAGCGGGGGACAAGAGACCCAGTACTTC.

The V and J genes are TRBV20-1 and TRBJ2-1; 8 nucleotides agree with TRBD2. The CDR3 loop spans 14 amino acids. CDR1 is DFQATT and CDR2 is SNEGSKA in the germline V gene (reference sequence). The V gene end was trimmed by 5 bases and the J gene end by 5 bases; junction bases not matched to a gene: 8. The CDR3 reads CSAPSRTSHNEQFF. DNA of the CDR3: TGCAGTGCTCCTTCCCGGACTAGCCACAATGAGCAGTTCTTC.

This clonotype was detected only a few times. The rearrangement joins TRBV12-5 to TRBJ1-2, with a tentative D call TRBD1 (6 bases). The germline V gene has CDR1 LGHNT and CDR2 FRNRAP. The V and J ends lost 1 base and 4 bases respectively, with 10 bases between them. The CDR3 runs 14 residues. The CDR3 region is CASGLGWTAYGYTF. CDR3 DNA: TGTGCTAGTGGTTTGGGTTGGACAGCCTATGGCTACACCTTC.

In this sample, this clonotype turned up a few times. In nucleotides, the CDR3 is TGCGCCAGCAGCTCAGACGGGGCGGGGGGCTACAATGAGCAGTTCTTC. Encoded protein: CASSSDGAGGYNEQFF. V usage is TRBV5-1 and J usage is TRBJ2-1; 8 nucleotides align to TRBD2. The CDR3 covers 16 residues. V lost 3 bases to trimming and J lost 3 bases; unmatched junction nucleotides: 8. CDR1 SGHRS and CDR2 YFSETQ come from the germline V gene.

As concerns this clonotype: One end of the junction is discordant with germline, which a read error may explain. The rearrangement joins TRBV28 to TRBJ1-2; D call uncertain. The CDR3 loop spans 14 amino acids. CDR1 is MDHEN, CDR2 SYDVKM, per germline. This chain's CDR3 is CASRLLGNNYGYTF. In DNA form, the CDR3 reads TGTGCCAGCAGATTATTGGGGAACAACTATGGCTACACCTTC.

For the CDR3, the DNA is TGTGCCATCAGCCGGGCCGGGAAGACTGAAGCTTTCTTT. Protein product: CAISRAGKTEAFF. J is TRBJ1-1 and V is TRBV10-3; no reliable D call. Per the germline V gene, CDR1 is ENHRY and CDR2 is SYGVKD. The CDR3 is 13 residues long. Trimming removed 6 bases at V and 5 bases at J, with 13 bases between.

This clonotype was seen many times. The chain links TRBV29-1 to TRBJ2-7; 7 nucleotides line up with TRBD1. In germline, CDR1 is SQVTM, CDR2 ANQGSEA. With 1 base clipped from V and 5 bases from J, the junction kept 11 bases outside the gene matches. This CDR3 region has 15 residues. The CDR3 nucleotides are TGCAGCGTTGAAGTGAGGGGGACAGTGGCGGACGAGCAGTACTTC. It codes for CSVEVRGTVADEQYF.

V gene TRBV3-1 combines with J gene TRBJ2-2; 7 nucleotides match TRBD2. Per germline, CDR1 LGHDT and CDR2 YNNKEL (reference sequence). Trimming at V came to 3 bases and at J to 0 bases, leaving 10 bases not matched to a gene. The CDR3 runs 18 residues. CDR3 region: CASSHAPLLASNTGELFF. As DNA, the CDR3 is TGTGCCAGCAGCCACGCTCCCCTACTAGCGTCGAACACCGGGGAGCTGTTTTTT. Full variable domain (missing parts from reference TRBV3-1 and TRBJ2-2): DTAVSQTPKYLVTQMGNDKSIKCEQNLGHDTMYWYKQDSKKFLKIMFSYNNKELIINETVPNRFSPKSPDKAHLNLHINSLELGDSAVYFCASSHAPLLASNTGELFFGEGSRLTVL.

The chain joins TRBV3-1 to TRBJ1-5, with D uncertain. The CDR3 totals 14 residues. The germline V gene encodes CDR1 LGHDT and CDR2 YNNKEL (reference sequence). The V end lost 1 base, the J end lost 3 bases, and 7 bases lay between the germline ends. The CDR3 loop is CASSQGTANQPQHF. The CDR3 nucleotides read TGTGCCAGCAGCCAAGGGACGGCCAATCAGCCCCAGCATTTT.

This clonotype was counted between two and nine times. This chain joins TRBV7-6 and TRBJ2-7, with 8 bases matching TRBD1. CDR1 is SGHVS, CDR2 FNYEAQ, per germline. V gave up 5 bases and J gave up 3 bases; unmatched junction bases: 9. The CDR3 has 15 amino acids. The DNA for the CDR3 is TGTGCCAGCAGCCCAAGGACAGGGAAAGGCTACGAGCAGTACTTC. Protein: CASSPRTGKGYEQYF.

The chain carries TRBV7-6 and TRBJ2-5; D is ambiguous. V lost 3 bases and J lost 5, with 10 bases in between. The CDR3 contains 13 residues. Germline V gene data show CDR1 as SGHVS and CDR2 as FNYEAQ. The CDR3 sequence is CASSFWFAETQYF. The CDR3 bases are TGTGCCAGCAGCTTTTGGTTTGCTGAGACCCAGTACTTC.

The genes are TRBV20-1 and TRBJ2-4; D unclear. Germline CDR1 is DFQATT and CDR2 is SNEGSKA (reference sequence). V was trimmed by 7 bases and J by 0 bases, leaving 22 bases between them. The CDR3 is made up of 17 amino acids. The CDR3 DNA follows: TGCAGTGTTTATAGGCTCAAGGTGAAGCTAGCCAAAAACATTCAGTACTTC. This sequence encodes CSVYRLKVKLAKNIQYF.

The sample holds many counts of this clonotype. The V call is TRBV7-2, the J call TRBJ2-3; D gene unclear. This CDR3 region has 14 residues. Per germline, CDR1 SGHTA and CDR2 FQGNSA. V lost 1 base and J lost 2, with 7 bases in between. CDR3 DNA sequence: TGTGCCAGCAGCTTAGAGGCAGCCACAGATACGCAGTATTTT. The encoded protein is CASSLEAATDTQYF.

The chain combines TRBV28 with TRBJ2-3; a possible D gene is TRBD2 (6 bases). This CDR3 contains 14 residues. Trimming stripped 8 bases from V and 12 bases from J, with 24 bases between. Per the germline V gene, CDR1 is MDHEN and CDR2 is SYDVKM. CDR3 in amino acids: CASGLISDGRGQYF. The CDR3 bases are TGTGCCAGCGGACTGATAAGTGACGGGAGAGGCCAGTATTTT.

This clonotype came up many times. This chain joins TRBV7-8 and TRBJ2-3; 11 bases map to TRBD2. The junction had 6 bases not matched to a gene; V was cut back by 3 bases and J by 4 bases. Germline CDR1 SGHVS, CDR2 FQNEAQ. The CDR3 is 16 residues long. CDR3 sequence (DNA): TGTGCCAGCAGCTTCTTAGCGGGAGGGTCGTCAGATACGCAGTATTTT. The encoded protein is CASSFLAGGSSDTQYF. Variable domain in full (rest from reference TRBV7-8 and TRBJ2-3): GAGVSQSPRYKVAKRGQDVALRCDPISGHVSLFWYQQALGQGPEFLTYFQNEAQLDKSGLPSDRFFAERPEGSVSTLKIQRTQQEDSAVYLCASSFLAGGSSDTQYFGPGTRLTVL.

The chain couples TRBV25-1 to TRBJ2-5, with 10 bases identical to TRBD1. The CDR3 sequence is 14 residues long. Trimming took 5 bases from V and 6 from J; bases not matched to a gene: 6. Germline CDR1 and CDR2: MGHDK and SYGVNS. CDR3 region: CASSPTGGRKTQYF. The CDR3 coding sequence is TGTGCCAGCAGTCCGACAGGGGGCAGAAAGACCCAGTACTTC.

In DNA form, the CDR3 reads TGCAGTGCTGGGACAGGGGGTAAGAATCAGCCCCAGCATTTT. Residues: CSAGTGGKNQPQHF. The rearrangement joins TRBV20-1 to TRBJ1-5; 11 bases agree with TRBD1. CDR3 length: 14 amino acids. Germline lookup yields CDR1 DFQATT and CDR2 SNEGSKA (reference sequence). V trimming: 5 bases; J trimming: 4 bases; junction bases outside the gene matches: 4.

This chain links TRBV6-1 with TRBJ2-1, with 8 positions matching TRBD2. The CDR3 contains 14 residues. The V gene's germline CDR1 is MNHNS and CDR2 SASEGT. J gave up 10 bases and V 6 bases, and 11 bases lay outside the gene matches. The CDR3 loop reads CASRLSGSLGEQFF. The CDR3 nucleotides read TGTGCCAGCAGACTAAGCGGGAGCTTGGGGGAGCAGTTCTTC.

This clonotype has just a few counts. The V call is TRBV5-5, the J call TRBJ2-3; the match to TRBD2 covers 10 bases. This CDR3 region has 18 residues. Losses at the gene ends were 3 bases for V and 4 bases for J; bases not matched to a gene: 14. CDR1 and CDR2 (germline): SGHKS, YYEKEE (reference sequence). The CDR3 reads CASSSLTELAGYPDTQYF. The CDR3, as DNA: TGTGCCAGCAGCTCCCTGACCGAACTAGCGGGGTATCCAGATACGCAGTATTTT. The full variable domain, completed using reference TRBV5-5 and TRBJ2-3, is DAGVTQSPTHLIKTRGQQVTLRCSPISGHKSVSWYQQVLGQGPQFIFQYYEKEERGRGNFPDRFSARQFPNYSSELNVNALLLGDSALYLCASSSLTELAGYPDTQYFGPGTRLTVL.

This clonotype was counted a few times. The chain is built from TRBV10-1 and TRBJ1-1; D gene ambiguous. V lost 4 bases, J lost 4 bases, and 10 bases lay in between. CDR3 length: 13 amino acids. Per the germline V gene, CDR1 is WNHNN and CDR2 is SYGVQD (reference sequence). CDR3 coding DNA: TGCGCCAGCAGTGGAGGCCCGGTCACTGAAGCTTTCTTT. It encodes CASSGGPVTEAFF.

The gene calls are TRBV18 and TRBJ2-6; no firm D call. V was clipped by 2 bases and J by 4 bases, with 18 bases between them. The CDR3 length is 18 residues. CDR1 KGHSH and CDR2 LQKENI come from the germline V gene. The CDR3 nucleotides are TGTGCCAGCTCACCAAAGGCAGGAACCCTCGACGGGGCCAACGTCCTGACTTTC. It encodes CASSPKAGTLDGANVLTF.

This rearrangement joins TRBV19 to TRBJ1-1; weak D call: TRBD1 (5 bases). The CDR3 has 14 amino acids. V was clipped by 5 bases and J by 6 bases, with 16 bases between them. Germline V gene data show CDR1 as LNHDA and CDR2 as SQIVND (reference sequence). CDR3 loop: CASSPGPGIPEAFF. DNA for the CDR3: TGTGCCAGTAGTCCGGGACCAGGGATTCCTGAAGCTTTCTTT. The variable domain in full, with the rest retrieved from reference TRBV19 and TRBJ1-1, is DGGITQSPKYLFRKEGQNVTLSCEQNLNHDAMYWYRQDPGQGLRLIYYSQIVNDFQKGDIAEGYSVSREKKESFPLTVTSAQKNPTAFYLCASSPGPGIPEAFFGQGTRLTVV.

This sequence joins TRBV6-5 and TRBJ2-7; TRBD1 might be the D (6 bases). In germline, CDR1 is MNHEY, CDR2 SVGAGI. The V end was cut by 8 bases, the J end by 3 bases, with 11 bases between. This CDR3 spans 12 amino acids. CDR3 nucleotides: TGTGCCAGCGGCCGGACAGACTACGAGCAGTACTTC. This translates into CASGRTDYEQYF.

This clonotype was seen only a few times. The V call is TRBV7-3, the J call TRBJ1-1; maybe TRBD1 (5 bases). Per the germline V gene, CDR1 is SGHTA and CDR2 is FQGTGA. Trimming removed 2 bases at V and 0 bases at J, with 10 bases between. This CDR3 comprises 15 residues. CDR3 bases: TGTGCCAGCAGCTTACAGGGAACCTTGAACACTGAAGCTTTCTTT. Residues: CASSLQGTLNTEAFF.

This clonotype was recorded many times. V and J are TRBV9 and TRBJ1-1, with D unresolved. The germline gives CDR1 SGDLS, CDR2 YYNGEE. Trimming stripped 0 bases from V and 3 bases from J, with 9 bases between. This CDR3 is 14 amino acids long. The CDR3 coding sequence is TGTGCCAGCAGCGTAGGGACTAGGGACACTGAAGCTTTCTTT. This translates into CASSVGTRDTEAFF. Looking up the rest from reference TRBV9 and TRBJ1-1 gives the full variable domain: DSGVTQTPKHLITATGQRVTLRCSPRSGDLSVYWYQQSLDQGLQFLIQYYNGEERAKGNILERFSAQQFPDLHSELNLSSLELGDSALYFCASSVGTRDTEAFFGQGTRLTVV.

Ten or more counts support this clonotype. The V and J genes are TRBV20-1 and TRBJ2-7; D remains ambiguous. The CDR3 is 13 residues long. The V end lost 3 bases, the J end lost 0 bases, and 9 bases lay between the germline ends. Germline loops: CDR1 DFQATT, CDR2 SNEGSKA (reference sequence). DNA of the CDR3: TGCAGTGCTAGGGACGGAAGCTCCTACGAGCAGTACTTC. It yields the protein CSARDGSSYEQYF.

The V gene is TRBV4-2, the J gene TRBJ2-2, with 13 positions matching TRBD2. Per germline, CDR1 LGHNA and CDR2 YNFKEQ. This CDR3 contains 22 residues. Germline trimming cut 4 bases from V and 6 bases from J; bases unmatched to any gene: 23. CDR3 amino acids: CASSLFSGLAGVLGLGAGELFF. The CDR3 nucleotides read TGTGCCAGCAGCCTCTTCTCCGGACTAGCGGGAGTTCTGGGGCTGGGGGCCGGGGAGCTGTTTTTT.

This clonotype showed up just a few times. CDR3 sequence reads: CATEAFYEQYF. CDR3 in DNA: TGTGCCACAGAGGCGTTCTACGAGCAGTACTTC. This sequence joins TRBV25-1 and TRBJ2-7; D not resolved. This CDR3 is built from 11 residues. Germline V gene sequence: CDR1 MGHDK, CDR2 SYGVNS. V was trimmed by 10 bases and J by 3 bases, leaving 10 bases between them.

This clonotype was detected only a few times. The chain couples TRBV29-1 to TRBJ1-1; D ambiguous. Trimming removed 0 bases from V and 8 bases from J, with 10 bases in between. CDR1 and CDR2 from the germline V gene are SQVTM and ANQGSEA. This CDR3 is built from 12 residues. The CDR3 region is CSVEDQVGEAFF. The CDR3 coding sequence is TGCAGCGTTGAAGATCAGGTGGGAGAAGCTTTCTTT. Variable domain in full (rest from reference TRBV29-1 and TRBJ1-1): SAVISQKPSRDICQRGTSLTIQCQVDSQVTMMFWYRQQPGQSLTLIATANQGSEATYESGFVIDKFPISRPNLTFSTLTVSNMSPEDSSIYLCSVEDQVGEAFFGQGTRLTVV.

This clonotype appeared a few times. This chain joins TRBV5-1 and TRBJ2-5, with 8 bases identical to TRBD1. Unmatched junction bases numbered 9, after V lost 4 bases and J lost 4 bases. The CDR3 spans 15 residues. Germline assignment: CDR1 SGHRS and CDR2 YFSETQ. CDR3 residues: CASSPDRVDRETQYF. The DNA for the CDR3 is TGCGCCAGCAGCCCGGACAGGGTTGACCGAGAGACCCAGTACTTC.

The V gene is TRBV18, the J gene TRBJ2-5; weak D call: TRBD2 (5 bases). V was shortened by 6 bases and J by 0 bases, with 11 bases between the two germline ends. The germline gives CDR1 KGHSH, CDR2 LQKENI. This CDR3 region has 14 residues. CDR3 nucleotides: TGTGCCAGCTCCCCCTCGGGGTACCAAGAGACCCAGTACTTC. Translation gives CASSPSGYQETQYF.